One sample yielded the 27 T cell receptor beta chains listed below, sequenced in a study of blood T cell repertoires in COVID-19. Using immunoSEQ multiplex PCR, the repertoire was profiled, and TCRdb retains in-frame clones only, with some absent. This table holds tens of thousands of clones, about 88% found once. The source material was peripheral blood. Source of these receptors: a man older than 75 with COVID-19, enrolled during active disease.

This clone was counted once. The CDR3 nucleotides read TGTGCCATCAGTGCGGGCAGGGAGGGCTATGGCTACACCTTC. It specifies CAISAGREGYGYTF. This chain links TRBV10-3 with TRBJ1-2; TRBD1 might be the D (5 bases). The CDR3 covers 14 residues. Germline values: CDR1 ENHRY, CDR2 SYGVKD. Trimming removed 4 bases at V and 4 bases at J, with 13 bases between.

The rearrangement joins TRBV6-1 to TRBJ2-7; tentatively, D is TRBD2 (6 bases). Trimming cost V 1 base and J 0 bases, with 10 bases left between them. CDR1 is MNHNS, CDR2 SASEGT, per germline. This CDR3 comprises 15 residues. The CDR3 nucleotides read TGTGCCAGCAGTGAAGAGTGGGGGGTCTCCTACGAGCAGTACTTC. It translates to CASSEEWGVSYEQYF.

The CDR3 sequence: CAISESRKGLNTEAFF. The CDR3 nucleotides are TGTGCCATCAGTGAGTCAAGGAAGGGGTTGAACACTGAAGCTTTCTTT. The J gene is TRBJ1-1, the V gene TRBV10-3; maybe TRBD1 (5 bases). The V end was cut by 0 bases, the J end by 0 bases, with 11 bases between. The length of the CDR3 is 16 residues. Germline CDR1 ENHRY, CDR2 SYGVKD.

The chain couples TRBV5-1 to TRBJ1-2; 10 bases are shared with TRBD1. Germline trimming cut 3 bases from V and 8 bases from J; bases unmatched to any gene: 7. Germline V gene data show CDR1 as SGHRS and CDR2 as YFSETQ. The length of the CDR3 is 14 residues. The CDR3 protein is CASSWGTGEEGYTF. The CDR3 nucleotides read TGCGCCAGCAGCTGGGGGACAGGGGAGGAAGGCTACACCTTC.

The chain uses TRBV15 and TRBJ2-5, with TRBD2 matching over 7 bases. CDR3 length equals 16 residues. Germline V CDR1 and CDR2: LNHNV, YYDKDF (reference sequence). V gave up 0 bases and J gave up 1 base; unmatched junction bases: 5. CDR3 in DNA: TGTGCCACCAGCAGAGATAGGACGGGGGGCCAAGAGACCCAGTACTTC. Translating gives CATSRDRTGGQETQYF. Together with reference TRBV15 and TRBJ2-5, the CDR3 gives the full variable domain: DAMVIQNPRYQVTQFGKPVTLSCSQTLNHNVMYWYQQKSSQAPKLLFHYYDKDFNNEADTPDNFQSRRPNTSFCFLDIRSPGLGDTAMYLCATSRDRTGGQETQYFGPGTRLLVL.

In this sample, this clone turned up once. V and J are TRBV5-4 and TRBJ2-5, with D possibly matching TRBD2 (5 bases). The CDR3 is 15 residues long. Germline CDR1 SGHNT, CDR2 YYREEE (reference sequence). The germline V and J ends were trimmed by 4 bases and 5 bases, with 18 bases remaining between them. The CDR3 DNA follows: TGTGCCAGCAGCCCGGCGGCAGCCCAGCGGGAGACCCAGTACTTC. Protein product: CASSPAAAQRETQYF. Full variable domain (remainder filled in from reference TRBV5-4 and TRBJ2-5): ETGVTQSPTHLIKTRGQQVTLRCSSQSGHNTVSWYQQALGQGPQFIFQYYREEENGRGNFPPRFSGLQFPNYSSELNVNALELDDSALYLCASSPAAAQRETQYFGPGTRLLVL.

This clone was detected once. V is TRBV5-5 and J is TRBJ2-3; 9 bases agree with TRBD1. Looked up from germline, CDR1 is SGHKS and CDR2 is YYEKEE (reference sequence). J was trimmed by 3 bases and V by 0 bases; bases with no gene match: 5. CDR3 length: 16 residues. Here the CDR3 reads CASSLAGTGSTDTQYF. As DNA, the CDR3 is TGTGCCAGCAGCTTGGCCGGGACAGGGAGTACAGATACGCAGTATTTT.

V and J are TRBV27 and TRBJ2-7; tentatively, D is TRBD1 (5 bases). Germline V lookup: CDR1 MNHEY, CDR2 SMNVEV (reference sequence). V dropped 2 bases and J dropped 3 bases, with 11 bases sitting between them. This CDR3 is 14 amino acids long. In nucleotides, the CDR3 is TGTGCCAGCAGTTTAAGGGGCTGGGACTACGAGCAGTACTTC. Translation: CASSLRGWDYEQYF.

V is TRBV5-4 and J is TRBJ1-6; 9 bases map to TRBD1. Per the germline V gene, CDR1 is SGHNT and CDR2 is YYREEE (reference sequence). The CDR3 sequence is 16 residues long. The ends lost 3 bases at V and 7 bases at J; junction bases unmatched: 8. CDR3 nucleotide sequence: TGTGCCAGCAGCTCGACGGTAGGGACAGGGAATTCACCCCTCCACTTT. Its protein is CASSSTVGTGNSPLHF. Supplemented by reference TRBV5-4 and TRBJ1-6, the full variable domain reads ETGVTQSPTHLIKTRGQQVTLRCSSQSGHNTVSWYQQALGQGPQFIFQYYREEENGRGNFPPRFSGLQFPNYSSELNVNALELDDSALYLCASSSTVGTGNSPLHFGNGTRLTVT.

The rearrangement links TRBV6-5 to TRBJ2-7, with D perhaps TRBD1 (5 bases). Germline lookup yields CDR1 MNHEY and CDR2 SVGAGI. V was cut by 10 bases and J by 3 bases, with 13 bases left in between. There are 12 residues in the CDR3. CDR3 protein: CATKTDLYEQYF. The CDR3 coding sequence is TGTGCCACCAAGACAGACCTCTACGAGCAGTACTTC.

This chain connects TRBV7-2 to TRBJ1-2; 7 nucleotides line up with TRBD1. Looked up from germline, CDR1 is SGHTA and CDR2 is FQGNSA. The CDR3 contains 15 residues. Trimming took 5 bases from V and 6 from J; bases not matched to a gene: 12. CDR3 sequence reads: CASSVPTKQGHGYTF. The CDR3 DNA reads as TGTGCCAGCAGCGTACCTACTAAACAGGGGCATGGCTACACCTTC.

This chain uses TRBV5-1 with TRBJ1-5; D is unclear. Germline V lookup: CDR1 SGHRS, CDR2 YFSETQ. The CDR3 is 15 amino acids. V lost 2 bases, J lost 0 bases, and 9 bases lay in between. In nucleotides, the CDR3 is TGCGCCAGCAGCTTAGACACCAATAGCAATCAGCCCCAGCATTTT. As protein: CASSLDTNSNQPQHF.

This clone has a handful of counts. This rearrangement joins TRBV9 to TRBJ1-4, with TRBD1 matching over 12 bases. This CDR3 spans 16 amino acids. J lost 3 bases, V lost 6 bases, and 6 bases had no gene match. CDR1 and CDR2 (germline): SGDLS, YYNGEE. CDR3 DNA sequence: TGTGCCAGCAAAGGGACAGGGGGCTCTTCTAATGAAAAACTGTTTTTT. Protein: CASKGTGGSSNEKLFF.

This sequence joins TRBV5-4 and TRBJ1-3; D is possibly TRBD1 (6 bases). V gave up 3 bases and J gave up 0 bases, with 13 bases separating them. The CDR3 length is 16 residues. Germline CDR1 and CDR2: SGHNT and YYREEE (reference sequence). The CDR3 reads CASSWGGGGSGNTIYF. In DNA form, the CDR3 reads TGTGCCAGCAGCTGGGGAGGGGGGGGCTCTGGAAACACCATATATTTT. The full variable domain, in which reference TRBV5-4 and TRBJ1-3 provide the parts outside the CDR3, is ETGVTQSPTHLIKTRGQQVTLRCSSQSGHNTVSWYQQALGQGPQFIFQYYREEENGRGNFPPRFSGLQFPNYSSELNVNALELDDSALYLCASSWGGGGSGNTIYFGEGSWLTVV.

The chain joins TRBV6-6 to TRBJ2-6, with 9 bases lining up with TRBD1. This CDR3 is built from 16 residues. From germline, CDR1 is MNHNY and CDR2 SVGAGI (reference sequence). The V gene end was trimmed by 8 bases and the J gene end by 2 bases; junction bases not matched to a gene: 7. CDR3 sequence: CASGLQGAAGANVLTF. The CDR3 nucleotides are TGTGCCAGCGGCCTACAGGGGGCGGCTGGGGCCAACGTCCTGACTTTC.

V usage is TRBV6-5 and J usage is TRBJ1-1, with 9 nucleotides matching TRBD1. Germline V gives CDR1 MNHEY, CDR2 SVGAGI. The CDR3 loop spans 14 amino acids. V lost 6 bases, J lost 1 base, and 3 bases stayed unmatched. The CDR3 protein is CASRRQGGNTEAFF. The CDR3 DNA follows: TGTGCCAGCAGACGACAGGGGGGGAACACTGAAGCTTTCTTT.

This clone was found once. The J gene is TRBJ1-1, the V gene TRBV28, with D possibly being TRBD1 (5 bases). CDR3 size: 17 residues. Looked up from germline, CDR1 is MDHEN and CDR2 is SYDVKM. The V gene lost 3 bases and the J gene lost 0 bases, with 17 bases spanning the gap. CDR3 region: CASSLKGFVSMNTEAFF. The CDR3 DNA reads TGTGCCAGCAGTTTGAAGGGGTTTGTCTCCATGAACACTGAAGCTTTCTTT.

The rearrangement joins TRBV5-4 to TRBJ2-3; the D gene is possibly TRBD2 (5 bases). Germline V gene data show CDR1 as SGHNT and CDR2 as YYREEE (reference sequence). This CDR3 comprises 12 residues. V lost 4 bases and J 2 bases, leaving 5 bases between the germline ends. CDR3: CASSRDTDTQYF. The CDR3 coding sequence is TGTGCCAGCAGCCGGGACACAGATACGCAGTATTTT.

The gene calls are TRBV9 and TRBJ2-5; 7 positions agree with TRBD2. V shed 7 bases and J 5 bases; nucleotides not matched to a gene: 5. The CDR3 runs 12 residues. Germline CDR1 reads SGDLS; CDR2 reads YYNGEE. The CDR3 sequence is CASGRVGETQYF. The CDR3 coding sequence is TGTGCCAGCGGGAGGGTCGGGGAGACCCAGTACTTC.

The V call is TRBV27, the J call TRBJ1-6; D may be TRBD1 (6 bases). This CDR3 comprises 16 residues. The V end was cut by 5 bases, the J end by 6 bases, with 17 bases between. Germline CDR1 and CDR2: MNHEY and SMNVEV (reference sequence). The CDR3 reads CASSGGAGIGNSPLHF. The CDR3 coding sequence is TGTGCCAGCAGTGGGGGGGCGGGGATCGGTAATTCACCCCTCCACTTT.

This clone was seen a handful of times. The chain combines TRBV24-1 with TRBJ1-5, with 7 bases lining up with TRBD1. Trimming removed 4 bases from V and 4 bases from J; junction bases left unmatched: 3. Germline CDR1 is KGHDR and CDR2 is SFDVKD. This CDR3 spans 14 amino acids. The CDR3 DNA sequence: TGTGCCACCAGTGAAGGGACAGCTAATCAGCCCCAGCATTTT. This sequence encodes CATSEGTANQPQHF.

In DNA, the CDR3 is TGTGCCAGCAGCCCCCCACGGGGATCGTACAGTTCACCCCTCCACTTT. Translated, it gives CASSPPRGSYSSPLHF. V is TRBV7-2 and J is TRBJ1-6; D gene uncertain. Germline CDR1 is SGHTA and CDR2 is FQGNSA. The CDR3 consists of 16 residues. Trimming stripped 5 bases from V and 9 bases from J, with 20 bases between.

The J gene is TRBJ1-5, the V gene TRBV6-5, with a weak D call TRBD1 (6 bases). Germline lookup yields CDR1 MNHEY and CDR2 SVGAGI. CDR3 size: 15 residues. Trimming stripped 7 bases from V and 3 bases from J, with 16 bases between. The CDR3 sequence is CASTRTASSNQPQHF. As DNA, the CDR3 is TGTGCCAGCACCCGGACAGCTTCTTCCAATCAGCCCCAGCATTTT.

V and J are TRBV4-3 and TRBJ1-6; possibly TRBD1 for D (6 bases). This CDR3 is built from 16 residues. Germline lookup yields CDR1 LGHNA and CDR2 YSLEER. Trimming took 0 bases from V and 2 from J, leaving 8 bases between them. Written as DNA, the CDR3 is TGCGCCAGCAGCCAAGAGGGGGGGCCCTATAATTCACCCCTCCACTTT. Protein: CASSQEGGPYNSPLHF.

CDR3 sequence reads: CASSADTGNYGYTF. For the CDR3, the DNA is TGTGCCAGCAGCGCAGACACAGGGAACTATGGCTACACCTTC. The rearrangement links TRBV9 to TRBJ1-2; weak D call: TRBD1 (6 bases). The V gene's germline CDR1 is SGDLS and CDR2 YYNGEE. Trimming pared 3 bases from V and 2 bases from J, leaving 11 bases between. The CDR3 is 14 residues long. Complete variable domain (other parts from reference TRBV9 and TRBJ1-2): DSGVTQTPKHLITATGQRVTLRCSPRSGDLSVYWYQQSLDQGLQFLIQYYNGEERAKGNILERFSAQQFPDLHSELNLSSLELGDSALYFCASSADTGNYGYTFGSGTRLTVV.

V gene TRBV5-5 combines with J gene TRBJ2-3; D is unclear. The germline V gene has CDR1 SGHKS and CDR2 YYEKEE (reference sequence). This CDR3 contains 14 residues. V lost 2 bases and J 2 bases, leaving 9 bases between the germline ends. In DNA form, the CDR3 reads TGTGCCAGCAGCTTTAACTTTTACACAGATACGCAGTATTTT. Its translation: CASSFNFYTDTQYF.

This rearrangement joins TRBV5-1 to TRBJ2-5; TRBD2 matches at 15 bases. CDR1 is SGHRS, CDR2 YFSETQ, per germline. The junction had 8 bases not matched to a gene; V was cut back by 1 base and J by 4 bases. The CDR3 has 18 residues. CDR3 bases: TGCGCCAGCAGCTTGTTATCCCGGACTAGCGGGGGGGGAGAGACCCAGTACTTC. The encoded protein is CASSLLSRTSGGGETQYF.